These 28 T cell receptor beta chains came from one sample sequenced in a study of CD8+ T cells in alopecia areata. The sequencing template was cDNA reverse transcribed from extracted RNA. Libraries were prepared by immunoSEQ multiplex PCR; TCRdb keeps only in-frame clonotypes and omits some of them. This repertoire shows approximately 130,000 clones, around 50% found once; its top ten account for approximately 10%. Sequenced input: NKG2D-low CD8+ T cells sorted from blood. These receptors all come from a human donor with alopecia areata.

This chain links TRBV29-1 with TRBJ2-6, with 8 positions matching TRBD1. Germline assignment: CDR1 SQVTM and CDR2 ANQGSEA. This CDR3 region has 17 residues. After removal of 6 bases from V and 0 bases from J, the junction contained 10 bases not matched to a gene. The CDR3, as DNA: TGCAGCGTGATTGACCGGGACAGGACCTCTGGGGCCAACGTCCTGACTTTC. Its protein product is CSVIDRDRTSGANVLTF.

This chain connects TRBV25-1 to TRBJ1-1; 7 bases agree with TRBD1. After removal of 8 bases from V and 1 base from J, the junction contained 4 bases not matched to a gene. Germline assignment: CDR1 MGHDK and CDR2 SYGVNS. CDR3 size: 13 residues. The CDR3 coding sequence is TGTGCCAGCTGGGGGACAGCGAACACTGAAGCTTTCTTT. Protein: CASWGTANTEAFF. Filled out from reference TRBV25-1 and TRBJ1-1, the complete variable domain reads EADIYQTPRYLVIGTGKKITLECSQTMGHDKMYWYQQDPGMELHLIHYSYGVNSTEKGDLSSESTVSRIRTEHFPLTLESARPSHTSQYLCASWGTANTEAFFGQGTRLTVV.

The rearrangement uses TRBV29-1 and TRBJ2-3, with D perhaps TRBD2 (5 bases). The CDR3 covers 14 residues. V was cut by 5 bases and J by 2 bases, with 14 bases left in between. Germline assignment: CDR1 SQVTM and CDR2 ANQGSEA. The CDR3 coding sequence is TGCAGCGTTTGTGTGGGCGGACTCACAGATACGCAGTATTTT. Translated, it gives CSVCVGGLTDTQYF.

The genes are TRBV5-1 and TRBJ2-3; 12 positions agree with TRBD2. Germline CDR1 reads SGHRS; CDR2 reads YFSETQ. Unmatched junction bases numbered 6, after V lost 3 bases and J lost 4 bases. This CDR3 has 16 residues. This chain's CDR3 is CASSSLTSGGSDTQYF. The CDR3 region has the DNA TGCGCCAGCAGCTCCCTGACTAGCGGGGGCTCAGATACGCAGTATTTT.

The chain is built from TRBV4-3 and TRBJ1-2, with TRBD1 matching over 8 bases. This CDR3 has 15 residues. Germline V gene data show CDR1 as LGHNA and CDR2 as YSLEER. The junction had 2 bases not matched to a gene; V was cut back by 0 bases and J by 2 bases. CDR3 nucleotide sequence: TGCGCCAGCAGCCAAGAGGGGACAGGAAACTATGGCTACACCTTC. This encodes CASSQEGTGNYGYTF.

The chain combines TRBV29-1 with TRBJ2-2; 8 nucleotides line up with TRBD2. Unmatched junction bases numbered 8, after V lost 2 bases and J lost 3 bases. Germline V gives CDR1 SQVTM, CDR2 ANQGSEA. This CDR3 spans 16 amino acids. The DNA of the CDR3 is TGCAGCGTTGAACTTAGCGGGAATTTCCACACCGGGGAGCTGTTTTTT. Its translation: CSVELSGNFHTGELFF.

The CDR3, as DNA: TGTGCCAGCAGTTTCCCCGTTGAAGTTAACTACGAGCAGTACTTC. This gives the protein CASSFPVEVNYEQYF. The chain couples TRBV27 to TRBJ2-7; D call uncertain. Trimming shortened V by 3 bases and J by 3 bases, and 15 bases separated the two germline ends. The CDR3 runs 15 residues. The germline V gene has CDR1 MNHEY and CDR2 SMNVEV (reference sequence).

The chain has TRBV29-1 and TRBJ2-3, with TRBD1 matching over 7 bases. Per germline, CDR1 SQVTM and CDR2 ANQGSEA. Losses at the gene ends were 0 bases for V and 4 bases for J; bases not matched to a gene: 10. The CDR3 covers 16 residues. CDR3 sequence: CSVEDREGGFADTQYF. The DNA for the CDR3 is TGCAGCGTTGAAGATCGTGAAGGGGGCTTCGCAGATACGCAGTATTTT.

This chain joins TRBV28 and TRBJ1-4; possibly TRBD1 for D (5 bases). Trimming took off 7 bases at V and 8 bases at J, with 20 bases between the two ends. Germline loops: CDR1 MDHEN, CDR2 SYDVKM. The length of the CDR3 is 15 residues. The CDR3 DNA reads TGTGCCAGCACCTTAGACTCAGGGAGCGGCGAAAAACTGTTTTTT. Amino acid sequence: CASTLDSGSGEKLFF.

The CDR3 bases are TGTGCCAGTGCTATAGGGGATGAGCAGTTCTTC. It codes for CASAIGDEQFF. This chain joins TRBV25-1 and TRBJ2-1; D perhaps matches TRBD1 (5 bases). V lost 9 bases and J 8 bases, leaving 11 bases between the germline ends. Germline CDR1 MGHDK, CDR2 SYGVNS. The CDR3 covers 11 residues.

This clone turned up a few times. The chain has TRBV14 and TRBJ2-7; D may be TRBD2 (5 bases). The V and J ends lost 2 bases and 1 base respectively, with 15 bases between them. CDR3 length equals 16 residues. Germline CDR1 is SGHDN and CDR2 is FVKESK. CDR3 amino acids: CASSQLSEDGSYEQYF. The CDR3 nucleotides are TGTGCCAGCAGCCAATTATCGGAGGACGGGTCCTACGAGCAGTACTTC.

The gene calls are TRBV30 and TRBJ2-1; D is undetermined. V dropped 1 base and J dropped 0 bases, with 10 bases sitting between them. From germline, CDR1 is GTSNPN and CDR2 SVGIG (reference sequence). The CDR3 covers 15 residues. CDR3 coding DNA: TGTGCCTGGAGTGGTTTGCGCGGCTCCTACAATGAGCAGTTCTTC. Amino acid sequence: CAWSGLRGSYNEQFF.

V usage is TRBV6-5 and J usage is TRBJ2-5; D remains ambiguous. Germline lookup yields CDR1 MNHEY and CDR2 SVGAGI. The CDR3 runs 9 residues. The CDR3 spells CEQRGSQYF. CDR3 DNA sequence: TGTGAGCAGCGTGGGTCCCAGTACTTC.

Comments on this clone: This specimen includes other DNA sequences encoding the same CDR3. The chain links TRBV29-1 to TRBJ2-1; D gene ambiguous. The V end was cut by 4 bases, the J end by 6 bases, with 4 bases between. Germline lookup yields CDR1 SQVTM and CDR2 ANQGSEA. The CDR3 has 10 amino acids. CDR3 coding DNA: TGCAGCGTTGTGGGCAATGAGCAGTTCTTC. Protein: CSVVGNEQFF.

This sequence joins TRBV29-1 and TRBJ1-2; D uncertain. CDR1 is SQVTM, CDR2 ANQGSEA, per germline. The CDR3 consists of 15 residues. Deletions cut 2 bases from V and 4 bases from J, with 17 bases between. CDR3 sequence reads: CSVERHGLQTYGYTF. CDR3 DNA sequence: TGCAGCGTTGAACGACATGGACTCCAAACCTATGGCTACACCTTC.

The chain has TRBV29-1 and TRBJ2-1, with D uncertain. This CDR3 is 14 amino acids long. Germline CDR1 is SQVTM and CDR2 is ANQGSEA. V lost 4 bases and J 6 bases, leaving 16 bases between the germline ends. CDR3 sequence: CSVVTAGLGNEQFF. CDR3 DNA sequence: TGCAGCGTTGTGACGGCTGGGCTGGGCAATGAGCAGTTCTTC.

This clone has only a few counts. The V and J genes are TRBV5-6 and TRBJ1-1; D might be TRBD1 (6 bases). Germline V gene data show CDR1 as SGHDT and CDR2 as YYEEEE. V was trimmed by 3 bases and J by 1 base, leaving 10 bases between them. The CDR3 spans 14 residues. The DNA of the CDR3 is TGTGCCAGCAGCTGGCCGACAGGGAACACTGAAGCTTTCTTT. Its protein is CASSWPTGNTEAFF.

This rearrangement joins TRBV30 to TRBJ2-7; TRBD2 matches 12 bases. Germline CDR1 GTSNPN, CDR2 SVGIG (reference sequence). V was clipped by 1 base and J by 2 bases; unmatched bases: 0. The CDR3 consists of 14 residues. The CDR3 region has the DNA TGTGCCTGGAGTGGGACTAGCGGGACCTACGAGCAGTACTTC. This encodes CAWSGTSGTYEQYF. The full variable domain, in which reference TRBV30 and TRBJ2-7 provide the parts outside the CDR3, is SQTIHQWPATLVQPVGSPLSLECTVEGTSNPNLYWYRQAAGRGLQLLFYSVGIGQISSEVPQNLSASRPQDRQFILSSKKLLLSDSGFYLCAWSGTSGTYEQYFGPGTRLTVT.

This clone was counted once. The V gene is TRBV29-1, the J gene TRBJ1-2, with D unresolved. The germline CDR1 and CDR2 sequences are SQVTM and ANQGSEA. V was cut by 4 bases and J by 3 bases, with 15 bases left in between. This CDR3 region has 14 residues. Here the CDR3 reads CSVAARWVDYGYTF. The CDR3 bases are TGCAGCGTTGCAGCCCGCTGGGTCGACTATGGCTACACCTTC.

The CDR3 loop is CASSLDPGSYEQYF. CDR3 DNA sequence: TGTGCCAGCAGCTTAGATCCAGGCTCCTACGAGCAGTACTTC. V usage is TRBV7-2 and J usage is TRBJ2-7; D is unresolved. Germline values: CDR1 SGHTA, CDR2 FQGNSA. The CDR3 spans 14 residues. V was shortened by 1 base and J by 0 bases, with 7 bases between the two germline ends.

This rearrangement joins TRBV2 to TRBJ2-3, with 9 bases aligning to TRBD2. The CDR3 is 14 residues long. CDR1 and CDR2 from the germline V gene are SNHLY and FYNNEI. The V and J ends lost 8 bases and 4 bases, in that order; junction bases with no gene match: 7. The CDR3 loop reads CASGGTSIPDTQYF. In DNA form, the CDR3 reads TGTGCCAGCGGGGGGACTAGCATCCCAGATACGCAGTATTTT.

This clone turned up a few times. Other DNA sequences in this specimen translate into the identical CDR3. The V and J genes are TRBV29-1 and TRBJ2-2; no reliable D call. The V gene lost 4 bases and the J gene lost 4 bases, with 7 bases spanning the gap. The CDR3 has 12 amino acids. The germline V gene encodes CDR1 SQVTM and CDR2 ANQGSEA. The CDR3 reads CSVVLATGELFF. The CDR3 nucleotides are TGCAGCGTTGTTTTGGCCACCGGGGAGCTGTTTTTT.

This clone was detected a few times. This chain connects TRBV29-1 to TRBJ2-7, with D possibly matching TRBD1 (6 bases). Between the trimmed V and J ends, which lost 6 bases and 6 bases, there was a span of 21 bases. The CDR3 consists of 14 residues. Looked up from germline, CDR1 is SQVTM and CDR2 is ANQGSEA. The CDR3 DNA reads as TGCAGCGTGTTCGGGACACCAGCGTCTGGCGAGCAGTACTTC. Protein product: CSVFGTPASGEQYF.

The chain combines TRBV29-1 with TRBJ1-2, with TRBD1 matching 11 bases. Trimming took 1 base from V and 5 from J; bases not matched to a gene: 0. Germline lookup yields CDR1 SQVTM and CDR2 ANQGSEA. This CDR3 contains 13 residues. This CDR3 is CSVEGDRGYGYTF. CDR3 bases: TGCAGCGTTGAAGGGGACAGGGGGTATGGCTACACCTTC.

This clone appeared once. The DNA for the CDR3 is TGTGCCAGCAGCCACAGGGAGAACACTGAAGCTTTCTTT. Translated, it gives CASSHRENTEAFF. The chain links TRBV27 to TRBJ1-1, with D possibly matching TRBD1 (6 bases). The CDR3 is 13 amino acids. Germline V gene lookup returns CDR1 MNHEY and CDR2 SMNVEV (reference sequence). The V and J ends lost 6 bases and 1 base respectively, with 9 bases between them.

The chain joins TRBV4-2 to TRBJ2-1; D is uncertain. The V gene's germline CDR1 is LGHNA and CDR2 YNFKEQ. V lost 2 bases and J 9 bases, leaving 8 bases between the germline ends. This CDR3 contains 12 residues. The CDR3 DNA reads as TGTGCCAGCAGCCAAAGAGCTGGTGAGCAGTTCTTC. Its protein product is CASSQRAGEQFF.

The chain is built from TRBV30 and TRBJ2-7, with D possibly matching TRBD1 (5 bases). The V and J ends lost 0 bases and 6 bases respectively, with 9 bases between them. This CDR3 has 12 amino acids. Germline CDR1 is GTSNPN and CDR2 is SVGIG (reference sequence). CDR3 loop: CAWSVRGAEQYF. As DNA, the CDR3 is TGTGCCTGGAGTGTACGTGGGGCCGAGCAGTACTTC.

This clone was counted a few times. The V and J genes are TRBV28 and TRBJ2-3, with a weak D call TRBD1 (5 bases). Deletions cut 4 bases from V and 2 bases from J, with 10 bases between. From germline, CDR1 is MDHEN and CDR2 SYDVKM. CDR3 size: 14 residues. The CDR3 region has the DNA TGTGCCAGCAGTTCCCGGACAAACACAGATACGCAGTATTTT. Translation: CASSSRTNTDTQYF.